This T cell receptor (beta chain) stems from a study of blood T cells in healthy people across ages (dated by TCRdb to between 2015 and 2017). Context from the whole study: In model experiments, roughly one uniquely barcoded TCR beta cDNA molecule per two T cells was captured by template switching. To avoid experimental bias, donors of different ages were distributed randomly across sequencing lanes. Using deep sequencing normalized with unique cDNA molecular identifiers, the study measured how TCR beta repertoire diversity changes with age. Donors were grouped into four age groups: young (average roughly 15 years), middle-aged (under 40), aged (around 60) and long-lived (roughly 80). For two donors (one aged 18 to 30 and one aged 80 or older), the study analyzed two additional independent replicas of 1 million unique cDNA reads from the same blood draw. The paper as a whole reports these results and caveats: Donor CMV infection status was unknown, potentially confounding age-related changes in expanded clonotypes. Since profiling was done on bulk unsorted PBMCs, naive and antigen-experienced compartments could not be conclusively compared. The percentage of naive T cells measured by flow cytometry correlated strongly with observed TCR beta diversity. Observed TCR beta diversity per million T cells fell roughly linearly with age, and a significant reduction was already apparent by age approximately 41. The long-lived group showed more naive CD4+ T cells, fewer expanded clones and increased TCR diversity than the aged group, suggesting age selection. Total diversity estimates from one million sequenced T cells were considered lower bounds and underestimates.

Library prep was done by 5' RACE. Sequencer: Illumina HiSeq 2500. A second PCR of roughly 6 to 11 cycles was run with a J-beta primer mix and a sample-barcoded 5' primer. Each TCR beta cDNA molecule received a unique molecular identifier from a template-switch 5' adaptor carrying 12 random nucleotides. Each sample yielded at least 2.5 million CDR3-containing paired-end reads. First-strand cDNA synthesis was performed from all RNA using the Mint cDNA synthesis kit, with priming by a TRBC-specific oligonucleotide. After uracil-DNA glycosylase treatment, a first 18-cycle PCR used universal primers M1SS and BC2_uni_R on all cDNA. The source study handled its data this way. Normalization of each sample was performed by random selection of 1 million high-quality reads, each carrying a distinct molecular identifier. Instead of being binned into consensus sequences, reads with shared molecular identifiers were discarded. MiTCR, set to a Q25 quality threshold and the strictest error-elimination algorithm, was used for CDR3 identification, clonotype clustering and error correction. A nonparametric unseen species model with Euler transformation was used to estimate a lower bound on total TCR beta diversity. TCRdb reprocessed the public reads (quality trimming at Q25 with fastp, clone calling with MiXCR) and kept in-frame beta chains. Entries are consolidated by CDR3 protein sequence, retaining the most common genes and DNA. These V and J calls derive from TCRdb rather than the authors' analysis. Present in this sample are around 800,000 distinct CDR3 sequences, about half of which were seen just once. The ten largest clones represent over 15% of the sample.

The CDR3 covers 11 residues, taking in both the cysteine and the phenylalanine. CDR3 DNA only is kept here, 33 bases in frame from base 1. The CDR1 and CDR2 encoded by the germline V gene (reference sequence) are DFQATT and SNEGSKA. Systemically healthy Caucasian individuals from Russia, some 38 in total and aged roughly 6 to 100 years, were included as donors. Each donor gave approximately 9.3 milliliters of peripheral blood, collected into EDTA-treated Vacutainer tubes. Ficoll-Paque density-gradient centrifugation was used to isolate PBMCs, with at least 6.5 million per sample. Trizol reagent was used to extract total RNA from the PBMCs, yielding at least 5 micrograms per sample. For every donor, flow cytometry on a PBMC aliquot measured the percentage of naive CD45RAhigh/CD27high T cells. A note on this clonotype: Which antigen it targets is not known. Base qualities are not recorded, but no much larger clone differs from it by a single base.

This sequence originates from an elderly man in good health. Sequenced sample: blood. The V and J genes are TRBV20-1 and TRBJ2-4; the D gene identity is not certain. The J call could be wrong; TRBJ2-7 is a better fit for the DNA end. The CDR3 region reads CSAPRAPEQYF. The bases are TGCAGTGCTCCAAGGGCTCCCGAGCAGTACTTC.